This passage covers 27 T cell receptor beta chains from one sample sequenced in a study of Tregs in tolerant kidney transplant recipients. Using immunoSEQ multiplex PCR, the repertoire was profiled, and TCRdb retains in-frame clones only, with some absent. This repertoire shows about 110,000 clones, 85% to 90% found once; its top ten account for roughly 0.35%. Specimen: CD4+ T cells from blood, collected before the transplant. The receptors were gathered from a human donor who received a combined kidney and bone marrow transplant.

The gene calls are TRBV5-6 and TRBJ2-7; 7 bases map to TRBD1. V trimming: 4 bases; J trimming: 3 bases; junction bases outside the gene matches: 10. From germline, CDR1 is SGHDT and CDR2 YYEEEE. The CDR3 extends over 15 amino acids. The CDR3 nucleotides read TGTGCCAGCAGCCAGGGGGACAGATTGTTCTACGAGCAGTACTTC. It codes for CASSQGDRLFYEQYF.

This clone came up once. The chain carries TRBV5-1 and TRBJ2-5; possible D gene TRBD2, 6 bases. Trimming removed 0 bases from V and 3 bases from J, with 6 bases in between. The germline V gene encodes CDR1 SGHRS and CDR2 YFSETQ. This CDR3 is 13 amino acids long. This CDR3 is CASSLGGEETQYF. The CDR3 region has the DNA TGCGCCAGCAGCTTGGGGGGGGAAGAGACCCAGTACTTC.

V gene TRBV11-1 combines with J gene TRBJ1-1; D not resolved. There are 17 residues in the CDR3. From germline, CDR1 is SGHAT and CDR2 FQDESV (reference sequence). Trimming removed 5 bases at V and 4 bases at J, with 23 bases between. CDR3 sequence reads: CASSPLDLGEGPTEAFF. The CDR3 DNA reads TGTGCCAGCAGCCCTCTTGATTTGGGAGAGGGCCCCACTGAAGCTTTCTTT.

The chain links TRBV19 to TRBJ2-7, with TRBD2 as a possible D gene (6 bases). CDR1 and CDR2 from the germline V gene are LNHDA and SQIVND (reference sequence). The CDR3 totals 16 residues. V was trimmed by 4 bases and J by 0 bases, leaving 16 bases between them. The DNA of the CDR3 is TGTGCCAGTAGTACCCCGCAGCGGGCAACCTCCTACGAGCAGTACTTC. Its translation: CASSTPQRATSYEQYF.

J is TRBJ1-3 and V is TRBV5-6; D uncertain. Germline CDR1 reads SGHDT; CDR2 reads YYEEEE. CDR3 size: 18 residues. V lost 0 bases to trimming and J lost 2 bases, with 18 bases between them. The CDR3 is CASSLAGWRVATGNTIYF. The CDR3 bases are TGTGCCAGCAGCTTGGCGGGATGGAGGGTTGCAACTGGAAACACCATATATTTT.

The rearrangement joins TRBV4-2 to TRBJ1-5; TRBD1 matches at 11 bases. Looked up from germline, CDR1 is LGHNA and CDR2 is YNFKEQ. The CDR3 has 15 residues. Unmatched junction bases numbered 7, after V lost 5 bases and J lost 7 bases. CDR3 bases: TGTGCCAGCAGCTCGGACAGGGGGCTTAAACAGCCCCAGCATTTT. Translated, it gives CASSSDRGLKQPQHF.

The chain carries TRBV6-6 and TRBJ2-7; 8 bases map to TRBD2. CDR1 is MNHNY and CDR2 is SVGAGI in the germline V gene (reference sequence). This CDR3 region has 15 residues. The V and J ends lost 5 bases and 2 bases, in that order; junction bases with no gene match: 8. Here the CDR3 DNA reads TGTGCCAGCAGTCCGGGGGGGGGCGGCACCTACGAGCAGTACTTC. Its protein product is CASSPGGGGTYEQYF.

The V and J genes are TRBV5-1 and TRBJ1-1; D is unclear. CDR3 length equals 15 residues. V was clipped by 5 bases and J by 0 bases, with 14 bases between them. Germline CDR1 SGHRS, CDR2 YFSETQ. The CDR3: CASRIEGTLNTEAFF. The CDR3, as DNA: TGCGCCAGCAGGATAGAGGGTACCCTGAACACTGAAGCTTTCTTT.

The gene calls are TRBV7-9 and TRBJ1-1; D ambiguous. V lost 1 base, J lost 3 bases, and 21 bases lay in between. The germline V gene encodes CDR1 SEHNR and CDR2 FQNEAQ (reference sequence). The CDR3 is 18 amino acids. The CDR3 DNA reads as TGTGCCAGCAGCTTAGTCCGGGGTGGCGGCTCTGGTGACACTGAAGCTTTCTTT. Encoded protein: CASSLVRGGGSGDTEAFF.

This rearrangement joins TRBV12-5 to TRBJ1-5; 7 bases align to TRBD1. V gave up 9 bases and J gave up 0 bases; unmatched junction bases: 2. The germline V gene encodes CDR1 LGHNT and CDR2 FRNRAP. The CDR3 consists of 13 residues. DNA for the CDR3: TGTGCTAGCAACAGGGGTAGCAATCAGCCCCAGCATTTT. Encoded protein: CASNRGSNQPQHF.

DNA of the CDR3: TGTGCCAGCAGGAAGGGGGGGGCGGAAGGCTACACCTTC. This encodes CASRKGGAEGYTF. The V and J genes are TRBV2 and TRBJ1-2; tentative D call: TRBD1 (6 bases). Between the trimmed V and J ends, which lost 6 bases and 8 bases, there was a span of 16 bases. The CDR3 spans 13 residues. Germline CDR1 SNHLY, CDR2 FYNNEI.

CDR3 loop: CASSSQGSNYGYTF. In nucleotides, the CDR3 is TGTGCCAGCAGCTCACAGGGGTCAAACTATGGCTACACCTTC. The rearrangement joins TRBV6-5 to TRBJ1-2; 7 bases map to TRBD1. CDR1 and CDR2 from the germline V gene are MNHEY and SVGAGI. The CDR3 covers 14 residues. V shed 6 bases and J 2 bases; nucleotides not matched to a gene: 6.

The V gene is TRBV4-1, the J gene TRBJ1-5, with a possible D match to TRBD1 (5 bases). V lost 1 base, J lost 1 base, and 8 bases lay in between. The germline V gene has CDR1 MGHRA and CDR2 YSYEKL. The CDR3 is 15 amino acids. This CDR3 reads CASSQVGGSNQPQHF. CDR3 nucleotide sequence: TGCGCCAGCAGCCAAGTTGGGGGGAGCAATCAGCCCCAGCATTTT.

The V call is TRBV19, the J call TRBJ1-2; TRBD1 matches at 10 bases. With V trimmed by 6 bases and J by 6 bases, 10 bases remained unmatched. The CDR3 contains 15 residues. Germline assignment: CDR1 LNHDA and CDR2 SQIVND (reference sequence). CDR3 loop: CASRDPGQGRNGYTF. DNA of the CDR3: TGTGCCAGTAGGGACCCGGGACAGGGGAGAAATGGCTACACCTTC.

The genes are TRBV7-2 and TRBJ1-5; 7 nucleotides line up with TRBD1. The J segment lost 2 bases and the V segment lost 5 bases, leaving 6 bases of the junction unmatched. CDR3 size: 15 residues. Germline lookup yields CDR1 SGHTA and CDR2 FQGNSA. CDR3 DNA: TGTGCCAGCAGCGATACAGGGGTCCGCAATCAGCCCCAGCATTTT. As protein: CASSDTGVRNQPQHF.

The gene calls are TRBV28 and TRBJ2-5; D remains unclear. V was clipped by 4 bases and J by 0 bases, with 6 bases between them. CDR3 length equals 13 residues. Germline-derived CDR1 and CDR2 are MDHEN and SYDVKM. CDR3 residues: CASSSGYQETQYF. The DNA of the CDR3 is TGTGCCAGCAGTTCGGGTTACCAAGAGACCCAGTACTTC.

V usage is TRBV30 and J usage is TRBJ2-5; the D is unclear. This CDR3 is 13 amino acids long. Germline assignment: CDR1 GTSNPN and CDR2 SVGIG (reference sequence). The germline V and J ends were trimmed by 1 base and 1 base, with 7 bases remaining between them. The CDR3 bases are TGTGCCTGGAGTGGCCAGATCCAAGAGACCCAGTACTTC. Translating gives CAWSGQIQETQYF.

This chain uses TRBV5-4 with TRBJ1-1; D gene ambiguous. The CDR3 has 13 residues. V shed 0 bases and J shed 2 bases, with 5 bases lying between them. Germline V gene lookup returns CDR1 SGHNT and CDR2 YYREEE (reference sequence). This CDR3 is CASSLDSNTEAFF. Here the CDR3 DNA reads TGTGCCAGCAGCTTGGACAGTAACACTGAAGCTTTCTTT.

The chain has TRBV11-2 and TRBJ2-1; a possible D gene is TRBD2 (6 bases). Germline CDR1 reads SGHAT; CDR2 reads FQNNGV. There are 13 residues in the CDR3. Deletions cut 3 bases from V and 8 bases from J, with 11 bases between. The CDR3 region has the DNA TGTGCCAGCAGCTTTCCGTGGGGGGATGAGCAGTTCTTC. Translating gives CASSFPWGDEQFF.

In nucleotides, the CDR3 is TGTGCCAGTAGTGCATGGACAGGGGTCACTGAAGCTTTCTTT. This encodes CASSAWTGVTEAFF. The rearrangement joins TRBV19 to TRBJ1-1; 9 bases match TRBD1. The CDR3 is made up of 14 amino acids. From germline, CDR1 is LNHDA and CDR2 SQIVND (reference sequence). The J segment lost 4 bases and the V segment lost 5 bases, leaving 5 bases of the junction unmatched.

The rearrangement joins TRBV9 to TRBJ2-1; weak D call: TRBD2 (5 bases). The CDR3 is 16 amino acids. CDR1 and CDR2 from the germline V gene are SGDLS and YYNGEE. V was cut by 0 bases and J by 0 bases, with 10 bases left in between. The CDR3 sequence: CASSVGSGASYNEQFF. The CDR3 coding sequence is TGTGCCAGCAGCGTAGGAAGCGGAGCCTCCTACAATGAGCAGTTCTTC.

This rearrangement joins TRBV5-6 to TRBJ1-5; 8 nucleotides agree with TRBD1. Germline CDR1 and CDR2: SGHDT and YYEEEE. Losses at the gene ends were 4 bases for V and 5 bases for J; bases not matched to a gene: 8. This CDR3 spans 15 amino acids. CDR3 nucleotides: TGTGCCAGCAGCGGGACAGGTCGCGGGGATCAGCCCCAGCATTTT. Amino acids: CASSGTGRGDQPQHF. Full variable domain (remainder filled in from reference TRBV5-6 and TRBJ1-5): DAGVTQSPTHLIKTRGQQVTLRCSPKSGHDTVSWYQQALGQGPQFIFQYYEEEERQRGNFPDRFSGHQFPNYSSELNVNALLLGDSALYLCASSGTGRGDQPQHFGDGTRLSIL.

This clone was picked up one time. The chain combines TRBV19 with TRBJ1-5, with 10 bases aligning to TRBD1. Germline CDR1 is LNHDA and CDR2 is SQIVND (reference sequence). This CDR3 comprises 17 residues. J was trimmed by 0 bases and V by 8 bases; bases with no gene match: 10. CDR3 sequence: CASFAGQGTSSNQPQHF. DNA of the CDR3: TGTGCCAGTTTTGCGGGACAGGGGACTAGTAGCAATCAGCCCCAGCATTTT.

V is TRBV23-1 and J is TRBJ2-2; no clear D gene. TRBV23-1 is an ORF; its function is uncertain. CDR3 length equals 15 residues. Trimming pared 4 bases from V and 5 bases from J, leaving 14 bases between. CDR3 sequence: CASSPGAVGTGELFF. CDR3 coding DNA: TGCGCCAGCAGTCCCGGTGCGGTCGGGACCGGGGAGCTGTTTTTT.

The chain couples TRBV10-2 to TRBJ1-5; 9 bases line up with TRBD1. Per germline, CDR1 WSHSY and CDR2 SAAADI. This CDR3 contains 14 residues. The V and J ends lost 6 bases and 4 bases, in that order; junction bases with no gene match: 4. CDR3 sequence (DNA): TGCGCCAGCAGGGAGACAGGGGGAAATCAGCCCCAGCATTTT. It specifies CASRETGGNQPQHF.

V usage is TRBV5-1 and J usage is TRBJ1-1; 7 bases match TRBD1. Losses at the gene ends were 0 bases for V and 3 bases for J; bases not matched to a gene: 5. The CDR3 has 15 residues. The germline gives CDR1 SGHRS, CDR2 YFSETQ. DNA for the CDR3: TGCGCCAGCAGCTTGGTTCGGCAGGGGGACACTGAAGCTTTCTTT. Residues: CASSLVRQGDTEAFF.

This sequence joins TRBV19 and TRBJ2-7; 12 bases match TRBD1. The CDR3 runs to 19 residues. Looked up from germline, CDR1 is LNHDA and CDR2 is SQIVND (reference sequence). V lost 6 bases and J lost 1; bases outside the gene matches: 16. As DNA, the CDR3 is TGTGCCAGTAGGGTAAAGGGACAGGGGGCAATAAGGGGATCCTACGAGCAGTACTTC. Protein: CASRVKGQGAIRGSYEQYF.